This TCR beta chain comes out of a study of T-cell reconstitution after alpha-beta-depleted transplantation in children. General observations from the study: Surviving recipient T cells and intrathymic progenitors accounted for some patients' high TCRbeta diversity at day 60. The study reportedly traced alpha-beta T cells about two months after transplant to several hundred expanded graft clones. It was newly produced T cells that mostly accounted for T-cell counts and diversity one year after transplant.

Concerning this clonotype: Its specificity is unknown.

TCRbeta library construction was performed incorporating unique molecular identifiers. TCRdb reprocessed the PCR reads with MiXCR, giving one entry per CDR3 protein. The profile covers roughly 400,000 distinct CDR3 sequences, with about 40% appearing a single time and approximately 30% taken by the ten largest. Per the germline V gene, CDR1 is MNHNS and CDR2 is SASEGT. The CDR3 is 17 amino acids. Trimming removed 6 bases from V and 2 bases from J; junction bases left unmatched: 11. The chain has TRBV6-1 and TRBJ1-5, with 9 positions matching TRBD1. The TCR comes from a girl aged 2 to 9 with aplastic anemia, due to receive a stem cell transplant. The sample in question was PBMCs, obtained before TCRalphabeta/CD19-depleted stem cell transplant. CDR3 in amino acids: CASRENRGLVGNQPQHF. As DNA, the CDR3 is TGTGCCAGCAGAGAGAACAGGGGGCTGGTAGGCAATCAGCCCCAGCATTTT.